One T cell receptor (beta chain) is described in this entry. Its target is not known. This sample is part of a study of CD8 T cells in ankylosing spondylitis. Study findings and constraints: Significant enrichment of disease-linked clones was reported in matched ankylosing spondylitis synovial fluid.

In TCRdb, the 5' RACE reads were re-called with MiXCR into one record per CDR3 protein. Of some 300,000 distinct CDR3 sequences listed, less than 25% are singletons. Trimming shortened V by 3 bases and J by 6 bases, and 15 bases separated the two germline ends. This CDR3 has 13 residues. The germline gives CDR1 SQVTM, CDR2 ANQGSEA. J is TRBJ2-7 and V is TRBV29-1; either TRBD1 or TRBD2 may supply D (5 bases each). This TCR came from a female donor with ankylosing spondylitis or in good health (not recorded which). The sample was blood, either unsorted or a sorted T cell fraction (not recorded which). The CDR3 nucleotides read TGCAGCGTTGATGGGGGATCCCTACGCGAGCAGTACTTC. It encodes CSVDGGSLREQYF.